This entry lists 27 T cell receptor beta chains sequenced from one sample in a study of CD4 T cells in relation to SARS-CoV-2 and coronaviruses. Sequencing was performed with immunoSEQ multiplex PCR; in TCRdb, only in-frame clones are kept and a portion is missing. Among roughly 19,000 clones listed, about 80% were seen once. CD4+ T cells from unexposed donors were obtained before the COVID-19 pandemic (2011-2018). After nine to ten days of culture, CD4+ T cells were isolated. Their specific antigens are unknown. What was sequenced was CD4+ T cells from PBMCs, cultured in vitro. All receptors come from a human donor in good health.

CDR3 loop: CASSGTSGAYNEQFF. CDR3 nucleotide sequence: TGTGCCAGCAGTGGGACTAGCGGGGCCTACAATGAGCAGTTCTTC. The rearrangement joins TRBV6-4 to TRBJ2-1; 12 nucleotides match TRBD2. This CDR3 comprises 15 residues. V was pared by 4 bases and J by 2 bases, with 0 bases of the junction left unmatched. Germline loops: CDR1 MRHNA, CDR2 SNTAGT.

This rearrangement joins TRBV19 to TRBJ2-2; D could derive from TRBD1 or TRBD2 (5 bases each). Deletions cut 0 bases from V and 3 bases from J, with 11 bases between. The CDR3 totals 16 residues. CDR1 is LNHDA, CDR2 SQIVND, per germline (reference sequence). CDR3: CASSIDWGRDTGELFF. CDR3 bases: TGTGCCAGTAGTATAGACTGGGGACGAGACACCGGGGAGCTGTTTTTT.

The chain couples TRBV9 to TRBJ2-1; tentatively, D is TRBD1 (6 bases). V lost 0 bases and J 9 bases, leaving 16 bases between the germline ends. Germline lookup yields CDR1 SGDLS and CDR2 YYNGEE. The CDR3 is made up of 15 amino acids. DNA for the CDR3: TGTGCCAGCAGCGTAGTTGGGAACAGGGTTAGTGAGCAGTTCTTC. Translation: CASSVVGNRVSEQFF.

The chain combines TRBV6-5 with TRBJ2-7; D may be TRBD1 or TRBD2 (5 bases each). The CDR3 is 13 residues long. Germline-derived CDR1 and CDR2 are MNHEY and SVGAGI. V lost 2 bases and J 6 bases, leaving 11 bases between the germline ends. The CDR3 sequence is CASSYGGSREQYF. The DNA for the CDR3 is TGTGCCAGCAGTTACGGGGGTAGTCGCGAGCAGTACTTC.

The rearrangement links TRBV28 to TRBJ2-1; D is unresolved. V lost 6 bases to trimming and J lost 5 bases, with 5 bases between them. This CDR3 has 11 residues. Germline CDR1 MDHEN, CDR2 SYDVKM. CDR3 sequence (DNA): TGTGCCAGCAGGACCAACAATGAGCAGTTCTTC. It specifies CASRTNNEQFF.

The chain is built from TRBV12-3 or TRBV12-4 and TRBJ1-5, with D tentatively TRBD1 (6 bases). V shed 4 bases and J shed 7 bases, with 11 bases lying between them. The CDR3 sequence is 13 residues long. CDR3 residues: CASSSQTGQPQHF. In DNA, the CDR3 is TGTGCCAGCAGTTCACAAACAGGGCAGCCCCAGCATTTT.

The chain joins TRBV19 to TRBJ1-1, with D perhaps matching TRBD1 (5 bases). Looked up from germline, CDR1 is LNHDA and CDR2 is SQIVND (reference sequence). Trimming left V 8 bases short and J 4 bases short, with 17 bases between. The CDR3 is 14 amino acids. The CDR3 region is CASGPLGVGTEAFF. The CDR3, as DNA: TGTGCCAGTGGCCCCCTAGGGGTTGGCACTGAAGCTTTCTTT. Variable domain in full (rest from reference TRBV19 and TRBJ1-1): DGGITQSPKYLFRKEGQNVTLSCEQNLNHDAMYWYRQDPGQGLRLIYYSQIVNDFQKGDIAEGYSVSREKKESFPLTVTSAQKNPTAFYLCASGPLGVGTEAFFGQGTRLTVV.

The J gene is TRBJ1-2, the V gene TRBV18; D ambiguous. Germline CDR1 and CDR2: KGHSH and LQKENI. The CDR3 sequence is 12 residues long. Deletions cut 3 bases from V and 0 bases from J, with 2 bases between. CDR3 region: CASSPPNYGYTF. The DNA for the CDR3 is TGTGCCAGCTCACCCCCTAACTATGGCTACACCTTC.

Only one count was recorded for this clone. This chain connects TRBV6-5 to TRBJ1-1; possible D gene TRBD1, 5 bases. Germline CDR1 reads MNHEY; CDR2 reads SVGAGI. V lost 2 bases and J lost 8, with 12 bases in between. There are 13 residues in the CDR3. This CDR3 is CASSYGYGAEAFF. The CDR3 DNA sequence: TGTGCCAGCAGTTACGGTTATGGGGCGGAAGCTTTCTTT.

This clone was counted once. The CDR3 bases are TGTGCCAGCAGCTTTAAGACTGGGAGCGTAGGGGAGACCCAGTACTTC. Its translation: CASSFKTGSVGETQYF. V usage is TRBV7-9 and J usage is TRBJ2-5, with D perhaps matching TRBD2 (5 bases). The CDR3 has 16 residues. Germline-derived CDR1 and CDR2 are SEHNR and FQNEAQ (reference sequence). V was clipped by 3 bases and J by 5 bases, with 19 bases between them.

This chain connects TRBV7-8 to TRBJ1-2, with D perhaps TRBD1 (6 bases). The CDR3 covers 13 residues. Between the trimmed V and J ends, which lost 10 bases and 2 bases, there was a span of 14 bases. From germline, CDR1 is SGHVS and CDR2 FQNEAQ. This chain's CDR3 is CATQGSGNYGYTF. CDR3 bases: TGTGCCACCCAGGGGTCAGGGAACTATGGCTACACCTTC.

V usage is TRBV5-1 and J usage is TRBJ2-1; a weak D match, TRBD1 (8 bases). Germline V lookup: CDR1 SGHRS, CDR2 YFSETQ. CDR3 length equals 14 residues. Trimming stripped 4 bases from V and 7 bases from J, with 15 bases between. CDR3 in DNA: TGCGCCAGCAGCGTGACAGGGGAGGGTAATGAGCAGTTCTTC. It is translated as CASSVTGEGNEQFF.

This CDR3 reads CASSEGHSGNTIYF. The CDR3 DNA sequence: TGTGCCAGCAGTGAGGGACACTCTGGAAACACCATATATTTT. The rearrangement uses TRBV6-1 and TRBJ1-3, with D possibly being TRBD1 (6 bases). V was cut by 3 bases and J by 0 bases, with 6 bases left in between. The germline CDR1 and CDR2 sequences are MNHNS and SASEGT. The CDR3 has 14 residues.

The V gene is TRBV5-4, the J gene TRBJ2-7, with D maybe TRBD1 (6 bases). CDR1 is SGHNT, CDR2 YYREEE, per germline (reference sequence). This CDR3 has 14 amino acids. V was shortened by 4 bases and J by 3 bases, with 14 bases between the two germline ends. CDR3 nucleotides: TGTGCCAGCAGCCAGCAGGGGCAAAGCTACGAGCAGTACTTC. Amino acid sequence: CASSQQGQSYEQYF.

This clone was observed a few times. This rearrangement joins TRBV11-2 to TRBJ2-1; D is perhaps TRBD2 (5 bases). The CDR3 sequence is 17 residues long. The germline V gene has CDR1 SGHAT and CDR2 FQNNGV. V shed 1 base and J shed 5 bases, with 18 bases lying between them. The CDR3 protein is CASSLVLRLQADNEQFF. Here the CDR3 DNA reads TGTGCCAGCAGCTTAGTCCTCCGGCTACAAGCGGACAATGAGCAGTTCTTC.

This chain joins TRBV5-1 and TRBJ1-1; D unresolved. The germline V gene has CDR1 SGHRS and CDR2 YFSETQ. The V gene lost 4 bases and the J gene lost 2 bases, with 9 bases spanning the gap. The CDR3 has 13 residues. The CDR3 bases are TGCGCCAGCAGCGCCTCAGGAAACACTGAAGCTTTCTTT. It codes for CASSASGNTEAFF.

The CDR3: CASSTRQNNEKLFF. CDR3 sequence (DNA): TGTGCCAGTAGTACTCGACAGAATAATGAAAAACTGTTTTTT. V is TRBV19 and J is TRBJ1-4, with D possibly being TRBD1 (5 bases). V was clipped by 4 bases and J by 4 bases, with 10 bases between them. The germline V gene encodes CDR1 LNHDA and CDR2 SQIVND (reference sequence). The CDR3 contains 14 residues.

The chain has TRBV28 and TRBJ1-4, with 9 bases aligning to TRBD1. CDR1 MDHEN and CDR2 SYDVKM come from the germline V gene. The ends lost 8 bases at V and 8 bases at J; junction bases unmatched: 12. The CDR3 has 15 residues. The CDR3 sequence: CASGALPGQGEKLFF. The CDR3 DNA is TGTGCCAGCGGCGCCCTCCCGGGACAGGGAGAAAAACTGTTTTTT.

CDR3 bases: TGCAGCGTTGCCAGGGGAAGTGAAAAACTGTTTTTT. The encoded protein is CSVARGSEKLFF. This chain joins TRBV29-1 and TRBJ1-4, with D tentatively TRBD1 (6 bases). V dropped 4 bases and J dropped 7 bases, with 10 bases sitting between them. Germline V gene lookup returns CDR1 SQVTM and CDR2 ANQGSEA. This CDR3 contains 12 residues.

The CDR3, as DNA: TGTGCCAGCAGTCCCTCCCCAGGCAGAGACACTGAAGCTTTCTTT. It is translated as CASSPSPGRDTEAFF. The chain is built from TRBV2 and TRBJ1-1; no clear D gene. The germline V gene encodes CDR1 SNHLY and CDR2 FYNNEI. The V gene lost 5 bases and the J gene lost 3 bases, with 16 bases spanning the gap. The CDR3 has 15 residues.

The rearrangement links TRBV7-6 to TRBJ2-7, with TRBD2 identical over 7 bases. J gave up 2 bases and V 0 bases, and 10 bases lay outside the gene matches. The CDR3 length is 17 residues. Germline V gene sequence: CDR1 SGHVS, CDR2 FNYEAQ. This CDR3 is CASSLAGHLLAPYEQYF. The CDR3 coding sequence is TGTGCCAGCAGCTTAGCGGGGCATTTACTAGCGCCCTACGAGCAGTACTTC.

This clone has a single count. The V and J genes are TRBV28 and TRBJ1-6; 7 bases map to TRBD1. The CDR3 contains 16 residues. Germline V gene lookup returns CDR1 MDHEN and CDR2 SYDVKM. V shed 6 bases and J 2 bases; nucleotides not matched to a gene: 7. The CDR3 is CASSPDRDTYNSPLHF. The CDR3 DNA is TGTGCCAGCAGCCCTGACAGGGACACCTATAATTCACCCCTCCACTTT.

The V call is TRBV2, the J call TRBJ1-2; D unresolved. V was pared by 4 bases and J by 3 bases, with 12 bases between. The CDR3 is 14 residues long. CDR1 SNHLY and CDR2 FYNNEI come from the germline V gene. CDR3 sequence: CASSVTQEYYGYTF. The CDR3 nucleotides read TGTGCCAGCAGTGTGACCCAGGAATACTATGGCTACACCTTC.

The V and J genes are TRBV2 and TRBJ2-7, with 12 bases fitting TRBD2. In germline, CDR1 is SNHLY, CDR2 FYNNEI. This CDR3 has 16 residues. Germline trimming cut 2 bases from V and 2 bases from J; bases unmatched to any gene: 4. CDR3 sequence: CASSETSGRSTYEQYF. In DNA form, the CDR3 reads TGTGCCAGCAGTGAAACTAGCGGGAGGAGTACCTACGAGCAGTACTTC.

The chain combines TRBV7-9 with TRBJ2-1; no clear D gene. This CDR3 comprises 15 residues. Germline V CDR1 and CDR2: SEHNR, FQNEAQ (reference sequence). V gave up 5 bases and J gave up 3 bases, with 14 bases separating them. CDR3 amino acids: CASSMWSGSYNEQFF. The CDR3 DNA reads as TGTGCCAGCAGCATGTGGTCAGGCAGCTACAATGAGCAGTTCTTC.

This chain joins TRBV9 and TRBJ2-5; 7 positions match TRBD1. Looked up from germline, CDR1 is SGDLS and CDR2 is YYNGEE. V dropped 2 bases and J dropped 0; count of bases not matched to a gene: 4. This CDR3 comprises 15 residues. In nucleotides, the CDR3 is TGTGCCAGCAGCGTCGGACAGGTCCACCAAGAGACCCAGTACTTC. It is translated as CASSVGQVHQETQYF.

CDR3 loop: CAISGDHNEQFF. The DNA for the CDR3 is TGTGCCATCAGTGGGGACCACAATGAGCAGTTCTTC. The chain carries TRBV10-3 and TRBJ2-1, with D perhaps TRBD1 or TRBD2 (5 bases each). With 4 bases removed from V and 5 bases from J, the gap between germline ends came to 6 bases. Germline V CDR1 and CDR2: ENHRY, SYGVKD. This CDR3 comprises 12 residues.